Presented here are 13 T cell receptor beta chains from one specimen sequenced in a study of T cells in Graves' hyperthyroidism and ophthalmopathy. TCR beta CDR3 regions were amplified from RNA. HTBI primers drove first-round RT-PCR of the TCR CDR3. One entry per CDR3 protein results from TCRdb running MiXCR on the multiplex PCR reads. Among hundreds of thousands of distinct CDR3 sequences listed, about 15% were seen once. The sequencing sample was made of blood. These TCRs come from a woman between 40 and 50 years old with Graves' ophthalmopathy.

Ten or more counts support this clonotype. The chain carries TRBV20-1 and TRBJ2-5; D unclear. The CDR3 sequence is 13 residues long. CDR1 and CDR2 from the germline V gene are DFQATT and SNEGSKA (reference sequence). Trimming cost V 6 bases and J 0 bases, with 11 bases left between them. This chain's CDR3 is CSAGAANQETQYF. The CDR3 nucleotides are TGCAGTGCCGGTGCGGCAAACCAAGAGACCCAGTACTTC.

This clonotype was observed many times. The CDR3 spells CASSTNGYQETQYF. CDR3 coding DNA: TGTGCCAGCTCAACCAATGGATACCAAGAGACCCAGTACTTC. The chain uses TRBV18 and TRBJ2-5; D is undetermined. Between the trimmed V and J ends, which lost 5 bases and 0 bases, there was a span of 10 bases. The CDR3 runs 14 residues. Germline V gene data show CDR1 as KGHSH and CDR2 as LQKENI.

This clonotype was counted ten times or more. The chain links TRBV19 to TRBJ1-5; no clear D. The CDR3 consists of 16 residues. CDR1 is LNHDA and CDR2 is SQIVND in the germline V gene (reference sequence). V lost 0 bases to trimming and J lost 0 bases, with 9 bases between them. The CDR3 DNA reads TGTGCCAGTAGTATAGAGGCCAGGAGTAGCAATCAGCCCCAGCATTTT. The encoded protein is CASSIEARSSNQPQHF.

This clonotype was found many times. The chain is built from TRBV12-3 or TRBV12-4 and TRBJ1-5, with D perhaps TRBD1 (5 bases). The CDR3 is 14 amino acids. The V and J ends lost 3 bases and 3 bases respectively, with 9 bases between them. This CDR3 reads CASSFGGINQPQHF. The DNA of the CDR3 is TGTGCCAGCAGTTTTGGGGGAATCAATCAGCCCCAGCATTTT.

This clonotype has ten or more counts. The rearrangement uses TRBV15 and TRBJ2-7, with D possibly matching TRBD1 (5 bases). With 0 bases removed from V and 2 bases from J, the gap between germline ends came to 11 bases. Germline CDR1 and CDR2: LNHNV and YYDKDF (reference sequence). The CDR3 has 15 residues. The CDR3 sequence is CATSRDGAPAYEQYF. CDR3 nucleotide sequence: TGTGCCACCAGCAGAGATGGGGCACCAGCCTACGAGCAGTACTTC.

This clonotype was recorded many times. The chain links TRBV29-1 to TRBJ2-7; weak D call: TRBD1 (6 bases). Germline values: CDR1 SQVTM, CDR2 ANQGSEA. The CDR3 is 12 amino acids. The V end was cut by 8 bases, the J end by 2 bases, with 13 bases between. Here the CDR3 reads CSTKTGTYEQYF. The CDR3 bases are TGCAGCACCAAGACAGGAACCTACGAGCAGTACTTC.

The CDR3 bases are TGTGCCAGCAGTGAAACCCCGGGACAGAACACTGAAGCTTTCTTT. Its protein is CASSETPGQNTEAFF. The chain employs TRBV6-1 and TRBJ1-1; D is perhaps TRBD1 (6 bases). Germline V gene lookup returns CDR1 MNHNS and CDR2 SASEGT. Trimming took 2 bases from V and 1 from J, leaving 11 bases between them. This CDR3 has 15 amino acids.

This clonotype was observed many times. A read error may account for a junction end that differs from germline. In DNA form, the CDR3 reads TGTGCCACCAGCTTAGTGAGCTCCTACGAGCAGTACTTC. Translating it yields CATSLVSSYEQYF. V is TRBV7-9 and J is TRBJ2-7; no clear D gene. The CDR3 extends over 13 amino acids. CDR1 is SEHNR, CDR2 FQNEAQ, per germline (reference sequence).

This clonotype was seen ten or more times. The V and J genes are TRBV6-5 and TRBJ2-7, with a weak D call TRBD1 (6 bases). Per the germline V gene, CDR1 is MNHEY and CDR2 is SVGAGI. The CDR3 contains 16 residues. The germline V and J ends were trimmed by 2 bases and 0 bases, with 14 bases remaining between them. CDR3 region: CASSYTGTTHSYEQYF. In DNA form, the CDR3 reads TGTGCCAGCAGTTACACCGGGACAACCCACTCCTACGAGCAGTACTTC.

This clonotype has ten or more counts. V usage is TRBV6-5 and J usage is TRBJ2-7, with 7 bases matching TRBD2. Germline CDR1 and CDR2: MNHEY and SVGAGI. The CDR3 covers 16 residues. J gave up 6 bases and V 2 bases, and 13 bases lay outside the gene matches. CDR3 sequence reads: CASSYALSSGGPEQYF. The CDR3 region has the DNA TGTGCCAGCAGTTACGCCCTTTCTAGCGGCGGACCCGAGCAGTACTTC.

This clonotype was counted at least ten times. V usage is TRBV4-3 and J usage is TRBJ2-2, with D uncertain. Germline V gene sequence: CDR1 LGHNA, CDR2 YSLEER. The CDR3 length is 17 residues. V was clipped by 1 base and J by 0 bases, with 12 bases between them. CDR3 DNA: TGCGCCAGCAGCCAAGTCTCACATCGAGCGAACACCGGGGAGCTGTTTTTT. Its protein product is CASSQVSHRANTGELFF.

This clonotype has just a few counts. V is TRBV6-1 and J is TRBJ2-7, with a possible D match to TRBD1 (5 bases). The germline gives CDR1 MNHNS, CDR2 SASEGT. Trimming took 7 bases from V and 3 from J, leaving 13 bases between them. This CDR3 has 13 residues. The CDR3 coding sequence is TGTGCCAGCAAAGGGGAAGTCCTCTACGAGCAGTACTTC. It is translated as CASKGEVLYEQYF.

This clonotype was observed a few times. The chain is built from TRBV5-1 and TRBJ2-7, with 9 bases lining up with TRBD2. Per germline, CDR1 SGHRS and CDR2 YFSETQ. V lost 2 bases and J lost 3; bases outside the gene matches: 9. The CDR3 spans 16 residues. The CDR3 nucleotides are TGCGCCAGCAGCTTTTGGAGCGGGAGGCTTGTCTACGAGCAGTACTTC. Protein product: CASSFWSGRLVYEQYF.